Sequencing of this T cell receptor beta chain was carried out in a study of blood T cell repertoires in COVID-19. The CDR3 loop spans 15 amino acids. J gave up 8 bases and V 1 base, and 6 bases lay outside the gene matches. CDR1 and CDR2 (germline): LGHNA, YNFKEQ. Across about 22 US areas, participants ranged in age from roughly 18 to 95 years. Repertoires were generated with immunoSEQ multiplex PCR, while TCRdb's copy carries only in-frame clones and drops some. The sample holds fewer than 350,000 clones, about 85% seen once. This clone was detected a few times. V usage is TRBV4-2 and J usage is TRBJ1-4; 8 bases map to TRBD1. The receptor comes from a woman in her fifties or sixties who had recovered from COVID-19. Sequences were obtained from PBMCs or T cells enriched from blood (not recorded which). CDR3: CASSQAQGAEEKLFF. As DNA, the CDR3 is TGTGCCAGCAGCCAAGCCCAGGGGGCAGAAGAAAAACTGTTTTTT.